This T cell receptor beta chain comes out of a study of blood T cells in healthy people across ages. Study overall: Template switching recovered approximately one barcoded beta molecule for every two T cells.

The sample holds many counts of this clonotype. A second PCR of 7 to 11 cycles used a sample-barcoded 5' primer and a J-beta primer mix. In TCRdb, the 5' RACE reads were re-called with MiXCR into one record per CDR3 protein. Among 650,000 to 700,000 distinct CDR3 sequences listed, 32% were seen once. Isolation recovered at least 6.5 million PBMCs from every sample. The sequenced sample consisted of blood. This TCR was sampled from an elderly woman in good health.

CDR3 in amino acids: CASNPGQGSPYGYTF. DNA for the CDR3: TGTGCCAGCAACCCAGGACAGGGCTCCCCCTATGGCTACACCTTC. The V and J genes are TRBV6-2 or TRBV6-3 and TRBJ1-2; TRBD1 aligns across 8 bases. The CDR3 contains 15 residues. The germline V gene has CDR1 MNHEY and CDR2 SVGEGT. J was trimmed by 4 bases and V by 7 bases; bases with no gene match: 11.